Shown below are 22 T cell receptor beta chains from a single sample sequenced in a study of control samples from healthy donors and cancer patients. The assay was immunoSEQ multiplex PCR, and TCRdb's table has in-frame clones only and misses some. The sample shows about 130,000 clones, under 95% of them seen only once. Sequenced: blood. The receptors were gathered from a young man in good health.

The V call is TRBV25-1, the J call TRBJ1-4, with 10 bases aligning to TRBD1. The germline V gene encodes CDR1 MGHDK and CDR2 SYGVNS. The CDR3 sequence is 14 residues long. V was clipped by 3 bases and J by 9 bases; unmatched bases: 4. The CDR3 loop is CASSEGTGDKKLFF. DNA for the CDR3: TGTGCCAGCAGTGAGGGGACAGGGGACAAAAAACTGTTTTTT.

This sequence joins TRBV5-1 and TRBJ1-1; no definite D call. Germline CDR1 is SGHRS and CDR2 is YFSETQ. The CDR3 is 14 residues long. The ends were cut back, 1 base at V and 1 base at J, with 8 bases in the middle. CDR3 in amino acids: CASSLWATNTEAFF. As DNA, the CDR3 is TGCGCCAGCAGCTTGTGGGCCACGAACACTGAAGCTTTCTTT.

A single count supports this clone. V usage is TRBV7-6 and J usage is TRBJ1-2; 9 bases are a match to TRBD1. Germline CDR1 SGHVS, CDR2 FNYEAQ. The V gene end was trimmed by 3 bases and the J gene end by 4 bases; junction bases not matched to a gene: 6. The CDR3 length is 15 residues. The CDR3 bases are TGTGCCAGCAGCTTGCCCGGACAGGGGAGCTATGGCTACACCTTC. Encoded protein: CASSLPGQGSYGYTF.

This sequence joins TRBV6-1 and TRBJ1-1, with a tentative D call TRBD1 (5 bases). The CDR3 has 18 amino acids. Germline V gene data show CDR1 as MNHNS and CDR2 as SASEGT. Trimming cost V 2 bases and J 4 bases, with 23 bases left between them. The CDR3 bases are TGTGCCAGCAGTGAAAGCAGTGGCAGGGAGGCCCGTTTCACTGAAGCTTTCTTT. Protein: CASSESSGREARFTEAFF.

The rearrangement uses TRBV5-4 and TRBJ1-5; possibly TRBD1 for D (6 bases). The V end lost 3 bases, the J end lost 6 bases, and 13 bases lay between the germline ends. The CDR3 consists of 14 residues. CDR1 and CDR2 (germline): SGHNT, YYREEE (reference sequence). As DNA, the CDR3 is TGTGCCAGCAGCTGGTGGGGGCGCGGTCAGCCCCAGCATTTT. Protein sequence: CASSWWGRGQPQHF.

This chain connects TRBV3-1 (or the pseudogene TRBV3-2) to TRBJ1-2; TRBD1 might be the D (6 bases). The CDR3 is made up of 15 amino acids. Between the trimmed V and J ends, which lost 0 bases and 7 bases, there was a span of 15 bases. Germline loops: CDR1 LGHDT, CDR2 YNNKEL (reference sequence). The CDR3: CASSQDPGGLFGYTF. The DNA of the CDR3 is TGTGCCAGCAGCCAAGATCCTGGGGGCTTGTTTGGCTACACCTTC.

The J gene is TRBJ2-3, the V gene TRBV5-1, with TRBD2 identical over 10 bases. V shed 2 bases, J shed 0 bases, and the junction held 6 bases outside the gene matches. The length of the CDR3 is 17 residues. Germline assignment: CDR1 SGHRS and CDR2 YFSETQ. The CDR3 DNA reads TGCGCCAGCAGCTTACTTAAACTAGCGGGGAGCACAGATACGCAGTATTTT. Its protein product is CASSLLKLAGSTDTQYF.

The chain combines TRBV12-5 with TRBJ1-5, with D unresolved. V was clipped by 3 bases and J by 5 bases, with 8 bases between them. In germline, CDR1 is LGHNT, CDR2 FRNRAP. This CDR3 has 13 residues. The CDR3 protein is CASGFLGDQPQHF. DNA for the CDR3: TGTGCTAGTGGTTTTCTCGGGGATCAGCCCCAGCATTTT.

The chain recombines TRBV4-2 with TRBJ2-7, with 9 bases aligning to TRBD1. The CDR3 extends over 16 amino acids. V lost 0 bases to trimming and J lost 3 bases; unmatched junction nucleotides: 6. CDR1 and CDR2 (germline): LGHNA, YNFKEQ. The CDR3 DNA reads TGTGCCAGCAGCCAAGAACCCCCGGGACAGGGCTACGAGCAGTACTTC. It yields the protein CASSQEPPGQGYEQYF.

CDR3 protein: CASSPEGDSYEQYF. The CDR3 DNA reads TGTGCCAGCTCACCGGAAGGGGATTCCTACGAGCAGTACTTC. This rearrangement joins TRBV18 to TRBJ2-7; the D gene is possibly TRBD1 (5 bases). Per the germline V gene, CDR1 is KGHSH and CDR2 is LQKENI. CDR3 length equals 14 residues. V shed 3 bases and J shed 1 base, with 10 bases lying between them.

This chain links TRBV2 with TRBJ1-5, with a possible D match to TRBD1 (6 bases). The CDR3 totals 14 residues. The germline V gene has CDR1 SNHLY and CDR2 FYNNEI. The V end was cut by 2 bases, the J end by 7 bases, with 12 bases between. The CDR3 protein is CASSESGARQPQHF. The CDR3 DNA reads TGTGCCAGCAGTGAATCAGGGGCACGGCAGCCCCAGCATTTT.

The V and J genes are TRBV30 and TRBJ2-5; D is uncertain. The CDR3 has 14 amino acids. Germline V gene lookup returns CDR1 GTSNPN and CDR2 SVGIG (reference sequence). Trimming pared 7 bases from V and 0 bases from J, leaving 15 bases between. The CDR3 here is CASPASGNQETQYF. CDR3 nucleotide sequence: TGTGCCTCCCCGGCTTCTGGGAACCAAGAGACCCAGTACTTC.

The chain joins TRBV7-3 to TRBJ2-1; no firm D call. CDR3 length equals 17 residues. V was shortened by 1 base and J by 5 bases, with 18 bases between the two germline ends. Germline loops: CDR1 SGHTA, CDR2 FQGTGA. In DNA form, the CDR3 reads TGTGCCAGCAGCTTAAGTTATTCTCCGCTCGCCGACAATGAGCAGTTCTTC. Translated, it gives CASSLSYSPLADNEQFF.

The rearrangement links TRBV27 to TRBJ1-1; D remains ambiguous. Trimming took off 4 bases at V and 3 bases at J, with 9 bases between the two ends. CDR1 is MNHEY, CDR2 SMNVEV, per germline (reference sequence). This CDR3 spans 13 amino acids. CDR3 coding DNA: TGTGCCAGCAGTTCGAAGGGATACACTGAAGCTTTCTTT. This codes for CASSSKGYTEAFF.

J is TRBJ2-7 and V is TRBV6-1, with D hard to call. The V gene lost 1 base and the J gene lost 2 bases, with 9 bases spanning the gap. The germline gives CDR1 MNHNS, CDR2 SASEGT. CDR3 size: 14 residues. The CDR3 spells CASSEVGGAYEQYF. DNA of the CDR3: TGTGCCAGCAGTGAAGTAGGTGGGGCCTACGAGCAGTACTTC.

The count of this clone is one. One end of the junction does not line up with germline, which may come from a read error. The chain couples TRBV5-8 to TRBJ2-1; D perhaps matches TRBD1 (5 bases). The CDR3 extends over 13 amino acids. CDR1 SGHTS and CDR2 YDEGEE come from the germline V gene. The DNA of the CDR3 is TGTGCCGGCAGCTTGAACAGGTACAATGAGCAGTTCTTC. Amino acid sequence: CAGSLNRYNEQFF.

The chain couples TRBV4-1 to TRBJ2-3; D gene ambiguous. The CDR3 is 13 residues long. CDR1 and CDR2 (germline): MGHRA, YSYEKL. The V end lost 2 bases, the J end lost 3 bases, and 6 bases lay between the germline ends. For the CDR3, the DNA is TGCGCCAGCAGCCAACCTTCTACAGATACGCAGTATTTT. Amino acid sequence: CASSQPSTDTQYF.

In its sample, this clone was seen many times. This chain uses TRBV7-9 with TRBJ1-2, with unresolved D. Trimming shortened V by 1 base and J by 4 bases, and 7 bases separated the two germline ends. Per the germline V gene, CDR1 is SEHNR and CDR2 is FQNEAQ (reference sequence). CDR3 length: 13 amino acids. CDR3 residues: CASSLGQFYGYTF. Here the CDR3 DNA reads TGTGCCAGCAGCTTAGGGCAGTTCTATGGCTACACCTTC.

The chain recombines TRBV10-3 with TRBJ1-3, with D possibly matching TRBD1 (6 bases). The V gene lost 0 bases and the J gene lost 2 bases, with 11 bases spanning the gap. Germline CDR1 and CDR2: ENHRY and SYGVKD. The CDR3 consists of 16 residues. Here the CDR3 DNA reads TGTGCCATCAGTGAGTCTAGGGCAGGGGCTGGAAACACCATATATTTT. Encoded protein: CAISESRAGAGNTIYF.

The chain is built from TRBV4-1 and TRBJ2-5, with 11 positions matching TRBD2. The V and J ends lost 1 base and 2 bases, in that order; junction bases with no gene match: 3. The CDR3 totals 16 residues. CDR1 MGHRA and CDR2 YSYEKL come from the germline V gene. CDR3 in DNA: TGCGCCAGCAGCCAAGTAACTAGCGGGGGTCAAGAGACCCAGTACTTC. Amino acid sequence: CASSQVTSGGQETQYF.

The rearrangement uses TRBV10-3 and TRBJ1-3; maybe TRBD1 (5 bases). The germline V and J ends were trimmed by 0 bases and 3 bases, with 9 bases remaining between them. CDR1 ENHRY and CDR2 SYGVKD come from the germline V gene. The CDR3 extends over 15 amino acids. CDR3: CAISESRVGGNTIYF. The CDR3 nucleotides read TGTGCCATCAGTGAGTCCAGGGTTGGTGGAAACACCATATATTTT.

CDR3 in DNA: TGTGCCAGCAGCGAAGGGTGGGGTAAGGATCAGCCCCAGCATTTT. Its protein is CASSEGWGKDQPQHF. The chain uses TRBV9 and TRBJ1-5, with D hard to call. The CDR3 length is 15 residues. Per the germline V gene, CDR1 is SGDLS and CDR2 is YYNGEE. The V end lost 3 bases, the J end lost 5 bases, and 15 bases lay between the germline ends.